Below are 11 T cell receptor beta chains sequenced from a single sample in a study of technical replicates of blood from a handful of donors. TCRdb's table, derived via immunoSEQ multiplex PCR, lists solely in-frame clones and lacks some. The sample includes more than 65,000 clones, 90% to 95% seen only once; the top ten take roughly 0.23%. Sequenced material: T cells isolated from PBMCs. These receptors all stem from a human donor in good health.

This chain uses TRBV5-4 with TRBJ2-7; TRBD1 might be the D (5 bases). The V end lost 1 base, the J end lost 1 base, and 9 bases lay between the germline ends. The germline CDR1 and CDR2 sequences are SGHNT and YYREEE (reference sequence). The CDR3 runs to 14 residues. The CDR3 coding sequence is TGTGCCAGCAGCTTGTTCAAGGGGTCCTACGAGCAGTACTTC. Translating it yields CASSLFKGSYEQYF.

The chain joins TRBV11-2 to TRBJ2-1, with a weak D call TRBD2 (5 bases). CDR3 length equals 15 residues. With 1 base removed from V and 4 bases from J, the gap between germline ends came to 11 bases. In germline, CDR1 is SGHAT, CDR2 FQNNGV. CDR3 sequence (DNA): TGTGCCAGCAGCTTAGTGGCGGGCGCATACAATGAGCAGTTCTTC. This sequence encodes CASSLVAGAYNEQFF. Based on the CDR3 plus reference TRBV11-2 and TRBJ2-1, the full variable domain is EAGVAQSPRYKIIEKRQSVAFWCNPISGHATLYWYQQILGQGPKLLIQFQNNGVVDDSQLPKDRFSAERLKGVDSTLKIQPAKLEDSAVYLCASSLVAGAYNEQFFGPGTRLTVL.

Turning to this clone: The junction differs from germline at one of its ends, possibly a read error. CDR3 nucleotide sequence: TGTGCCAGCAGCATTTACGCCGAGGAGTACTTC. The encoded protein is CASSIYAEEYF. The gene calls are TRBV11-2 and TRBJ2-7, with no clear D. Germline assignment: CDR1 SGHAT and CDR2 FQNNGV. The length of the CDR3 is 11 residues. Full variable domain (rest looked up from reference TRBV11-2 and TRBJ2-7): EAGVAQSPRYKIIEKRQSVAFWCNPISGHATLYWYQQILGQGPKLLIQFQNNGVVDDSQLPKDRFSAERLKGVDSTLKIQPAKLEDSAVYLCASSIYAEEYFGPGTRLTVT.

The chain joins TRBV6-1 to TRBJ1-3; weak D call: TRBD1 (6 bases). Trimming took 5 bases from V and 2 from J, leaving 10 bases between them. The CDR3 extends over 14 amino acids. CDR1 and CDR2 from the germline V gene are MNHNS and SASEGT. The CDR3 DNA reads TGTGCCAGCAGTCCCAGGGGAACTGGAAACACCATATATTTT. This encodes CASSPRGTGNTIYF.

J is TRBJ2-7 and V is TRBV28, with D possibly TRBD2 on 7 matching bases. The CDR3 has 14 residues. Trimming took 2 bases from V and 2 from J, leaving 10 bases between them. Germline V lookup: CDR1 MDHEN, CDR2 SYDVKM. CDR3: CASSLRGGPYEQYF. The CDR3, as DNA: TGTGCCAGCAGTTTAAGGGGGGGTCCCTACGAGCAGTACTTC. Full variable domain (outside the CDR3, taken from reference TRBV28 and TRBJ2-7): DVKVTQSSRYLVKRTGEKVFLECVQDMDHENMFWYRQDPGLGLRLIYFSYDVKMKEKGDIPEGYSVSREKKERFSLILESASTNQTSMYLCASSLRGGPYEQYFGPGTRLTVT.

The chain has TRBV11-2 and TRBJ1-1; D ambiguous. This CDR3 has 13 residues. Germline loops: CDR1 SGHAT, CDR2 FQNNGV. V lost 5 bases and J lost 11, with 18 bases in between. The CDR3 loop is CASSTPNDPGAFF. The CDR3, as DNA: TGTGCCAGCAGCACACCCAATGACCCGGGGGCTTTCTTT.

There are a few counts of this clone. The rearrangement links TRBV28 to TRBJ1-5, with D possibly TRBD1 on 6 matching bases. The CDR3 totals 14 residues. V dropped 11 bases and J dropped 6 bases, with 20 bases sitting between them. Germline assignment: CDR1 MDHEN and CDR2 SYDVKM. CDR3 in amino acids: CALNGGGSIQPQHF. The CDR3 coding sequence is TGTGCCCTTAATGGGGGGGGCTCGATTCAGCCCCAGCATTTT.

The chain's CDR3 is CASSSAGYNEKLFF. As DNA, the CDR3 is TGTGCCAGCAGCTCTGCAGGTTATAATGAAAAACTGTTTTTT. V usage is TRBV6-5 and J usage is TRBJ1-4; D is undetermined. Trimming left V 6 bases short and J 4 bases short, with 12 bases between. CDR1 is MNHEY and CDR2 is SVGAGI in the germline V gene. CDR3 length: 14 residues.

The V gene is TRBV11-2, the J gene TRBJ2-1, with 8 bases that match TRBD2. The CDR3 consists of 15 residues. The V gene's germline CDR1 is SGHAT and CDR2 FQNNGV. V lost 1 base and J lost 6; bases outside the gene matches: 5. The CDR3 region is CASSLVSGRGNEQFF. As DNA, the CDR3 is TGTGCCAGCAGCTTAGTGAGCGGGAGAGGCAATGAGCAGTTCTTC. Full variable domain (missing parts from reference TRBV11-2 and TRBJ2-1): EAGVAQSPRYKIIEKRQSVAFWCNPISGHATLYWYQQILGQGPKLLIQFQNNGVVDDSQLPKDRFSAERLKGVDSTLKIQPAKLEDSAVYLCASSLVSGRGNEQFFGPGTRLTVL.

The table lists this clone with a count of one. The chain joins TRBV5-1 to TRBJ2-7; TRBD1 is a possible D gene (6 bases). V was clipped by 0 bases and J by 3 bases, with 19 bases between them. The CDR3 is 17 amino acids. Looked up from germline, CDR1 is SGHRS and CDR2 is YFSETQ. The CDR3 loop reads CASSLVPGTSTYYEQYF. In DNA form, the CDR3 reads TGCGCCAGCAGCTTGGTACCCGGGACATCTACTTACTACGAGCAGTACTTC. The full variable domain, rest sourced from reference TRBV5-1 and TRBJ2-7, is KAGVTQTPRYLIKTRGQQVTLSCSPISGHRSVSWYQQTPGQGLQFLFEYFSETQRNKGNFPGRFSGRQFSNSRSEMNVSTLELGDSALYLCASSLVPGTSTYYEQYFGPGTRLTVT.

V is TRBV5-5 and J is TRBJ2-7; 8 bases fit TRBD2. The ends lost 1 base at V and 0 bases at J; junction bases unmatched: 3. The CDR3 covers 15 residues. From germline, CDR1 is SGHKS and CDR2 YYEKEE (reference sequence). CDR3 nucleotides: TGTGCCAGCAGCTTGTGGAGCGGGGGCTCCTACGAGCAGTACTTC. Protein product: CASSLWSGGSYEQYF.